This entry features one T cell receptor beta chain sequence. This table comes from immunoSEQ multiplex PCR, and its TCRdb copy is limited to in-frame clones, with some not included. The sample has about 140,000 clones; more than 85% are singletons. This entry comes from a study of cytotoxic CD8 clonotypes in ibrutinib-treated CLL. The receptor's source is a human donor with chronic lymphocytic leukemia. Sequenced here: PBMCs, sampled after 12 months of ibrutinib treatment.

The CDR3 reads CASSPRLTGLEPQHF. In DNA form, the CDR3 reads TGCGCCAGCAGCCCCCGCCTTACCGGACTAGAGCCCCAGCATTTT. V usage is TRBV4-3 and J usage is TRBJ1-5, with no clear D. Between the trimmed V and J ends, which lost 4 bases and 8 bases, there was a span of 18 bases. The CDR3 is 15 amino acids. Germline CDR1 and CDR2: LGHNA and YSLEER.